This T cell receptor (beta chain) was documented in a study of PD-L1 blockade in urothelial cancer. Study context: In the patient group, about 90% of the roughly 30 were males with bladder-origin urothelial cancer. Per blood sample, T cells had a median of about 130,000.

The time point denotes: pretreatment peripheral blood. The length of the CDR3 is 13 residues. V lost 5 bases, J lost 4 bases, and 11 bases lay in between. Germline V gives CDR1 MNHEY, CDR2 SVGAGI. Spike-ins of synthetic TCR analog templates went into each PCR. Sequencing was performed with immunoSEQ multiplex PCR; in TCRdb, only in-frame clones are kept and a portion is missing. The sample lists tens of thousands of clones, 84% occurring once. The clonotype originates from a man in his sixties with urothelial cancer. The chain recombines TRBV6-5 with TRBJ1-2, with a tentative D call TRBD1 (6 bases). The sample here was PBMCs, taken around atezolizumab (anti-PD-L1) treatment. The CDR3 coding sequence is TGTGCCAGCAGTCTTGGACAGTCCTATGGCTACACCTTC. It encodes CASSLGQSYGYTF.